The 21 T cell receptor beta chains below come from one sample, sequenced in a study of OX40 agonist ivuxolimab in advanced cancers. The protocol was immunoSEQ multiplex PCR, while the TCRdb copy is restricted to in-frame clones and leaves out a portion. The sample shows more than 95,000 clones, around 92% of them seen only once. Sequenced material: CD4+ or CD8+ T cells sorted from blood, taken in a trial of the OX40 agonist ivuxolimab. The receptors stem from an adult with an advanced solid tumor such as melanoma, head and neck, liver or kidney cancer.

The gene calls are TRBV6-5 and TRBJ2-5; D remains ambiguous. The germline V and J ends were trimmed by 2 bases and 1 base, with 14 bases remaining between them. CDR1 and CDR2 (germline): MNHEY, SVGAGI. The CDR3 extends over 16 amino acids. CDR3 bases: TGTGCCAGCAGTTACGGCGCCAGGACCGCCCAAGAGACCCAGTACTTC. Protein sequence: CASSYGARTAQETQYF.

Here the CDR3 reads CASSGTNTGELFF. The CDR3 DNA sequence: TGTGCCAGTAGTGGTACGAACACCGGGGAGCTGTTTTTT. The V gene is TRBV19, the J gene TRBJ2-2; D gene ambiguous. Germline CDR1 and CDR2: LNHDA and SQIVND (reference sequence). The CDR3 runs 13 residues. The V and J ends lost 5 bases and 0 bases respectively, with 4 bases between them.

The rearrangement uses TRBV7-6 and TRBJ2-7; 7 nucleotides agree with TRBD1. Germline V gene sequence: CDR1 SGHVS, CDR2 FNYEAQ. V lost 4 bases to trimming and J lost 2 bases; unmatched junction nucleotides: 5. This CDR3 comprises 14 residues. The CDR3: CASSSGTAAYEQYF. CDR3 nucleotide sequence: TGTGCCAGCAGCTCGGGGACAGCCGCCTACGAGCAGTACTTC.

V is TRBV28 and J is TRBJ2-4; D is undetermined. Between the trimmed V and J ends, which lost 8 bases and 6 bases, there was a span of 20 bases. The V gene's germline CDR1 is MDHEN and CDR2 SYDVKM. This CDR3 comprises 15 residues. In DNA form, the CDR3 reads TGTGCCAGCGGGCACCGTGGGCTACGCGGAAACATTCAGTACTTC. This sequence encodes CASGHRGLRGNIQYF.

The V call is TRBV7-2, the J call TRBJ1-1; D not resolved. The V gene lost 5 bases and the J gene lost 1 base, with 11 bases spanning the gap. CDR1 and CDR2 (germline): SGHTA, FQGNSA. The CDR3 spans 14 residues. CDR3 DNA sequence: TGTGCCAGCAGCCCGTTGCTGGGGAACACTGAAGCTTTCTTT. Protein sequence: CASSPLLGNTEAFF.

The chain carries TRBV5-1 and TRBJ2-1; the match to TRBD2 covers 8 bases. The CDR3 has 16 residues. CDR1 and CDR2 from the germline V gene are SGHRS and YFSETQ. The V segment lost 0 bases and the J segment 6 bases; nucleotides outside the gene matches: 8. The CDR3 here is CASSLVAGRAVNEQFF. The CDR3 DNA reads TGCGCCAGCAGCTTGGTAGCCGGGAGGGCCGTCAATGAGCAGTTCTTC.

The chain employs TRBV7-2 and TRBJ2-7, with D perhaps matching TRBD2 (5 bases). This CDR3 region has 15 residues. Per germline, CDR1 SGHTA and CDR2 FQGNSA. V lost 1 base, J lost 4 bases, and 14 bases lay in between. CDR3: CASSLVGSLIYEQYF. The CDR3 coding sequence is TGTGCCAGCAGCTTAGTTGGGAGTCTCATTTACGAGCAGTACTTC.

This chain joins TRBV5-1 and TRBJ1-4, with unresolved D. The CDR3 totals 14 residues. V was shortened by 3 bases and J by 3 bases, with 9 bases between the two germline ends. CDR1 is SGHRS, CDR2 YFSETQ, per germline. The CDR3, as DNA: TGCGCCAGCAGCTCCCTTAACCCTAATGAAAAACTGTTTTTT. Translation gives CASSSLNPNEKLFF.

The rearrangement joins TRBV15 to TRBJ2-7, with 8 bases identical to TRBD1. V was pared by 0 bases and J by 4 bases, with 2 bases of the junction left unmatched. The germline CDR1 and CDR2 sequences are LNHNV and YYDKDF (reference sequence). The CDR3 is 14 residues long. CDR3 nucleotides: TGTGCCACCAGCAGAGATCGACAGGGGTACGAGCAGTACTTC. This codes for CATSRDRQGYEQYF.

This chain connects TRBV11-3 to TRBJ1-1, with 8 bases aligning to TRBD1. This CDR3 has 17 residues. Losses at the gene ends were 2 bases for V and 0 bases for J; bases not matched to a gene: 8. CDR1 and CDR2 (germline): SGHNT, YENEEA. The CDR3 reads CASSLFGRGRMNTEAFF. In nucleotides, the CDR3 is TGTGCCAGCAGCTTATTTGGCAGGGGGCGGATGAACACTGAAGCTTTCTTT.

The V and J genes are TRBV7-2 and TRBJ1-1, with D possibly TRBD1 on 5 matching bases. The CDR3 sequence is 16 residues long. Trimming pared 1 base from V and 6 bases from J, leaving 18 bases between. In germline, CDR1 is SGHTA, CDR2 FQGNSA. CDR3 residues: CASSLERGRPSAEAFF. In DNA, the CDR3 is TGTGCCAGCAGCTTAGAGAGGGGCAGACCTAGCGCTGAAGCTTTCTTT.

The CDR3 DNA reads as TGTGCCAGCAGCTTAGAGACGGGAAACTATGGCTACACCTTC. Protein: CASSLETGNYGYTF. V is TRBV7-2 and J is TRBJ1-2; D gene unclear. The CDR3 totals 14 residues. Germline V CDR1 and CDR2: SGHTA, FQGNSA. V dropped 1 base and J dropped 2 bases, with 8 bases sitting between them.

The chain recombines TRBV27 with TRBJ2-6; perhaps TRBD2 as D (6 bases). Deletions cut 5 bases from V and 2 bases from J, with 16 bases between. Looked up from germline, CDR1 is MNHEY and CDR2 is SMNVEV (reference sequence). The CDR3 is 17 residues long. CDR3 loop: CASSGWRGPPGANVLTF. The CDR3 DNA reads TGTGCCAGCAGTGGGTGGCGGGGCCCGCCTGGGGCCAACGTCCTGACTTTC.

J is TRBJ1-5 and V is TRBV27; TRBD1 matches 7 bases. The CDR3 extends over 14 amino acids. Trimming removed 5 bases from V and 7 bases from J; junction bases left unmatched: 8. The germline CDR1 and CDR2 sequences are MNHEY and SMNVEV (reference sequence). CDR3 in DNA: TGTGCCAGCAGTCTGACGACAGGGCCCCAGCCCCAGCATTTT. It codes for CASSLTTGPQPQHF.

Here the CDR3 DNA reads TGTGCCAGCAGCTTGCTGGCAGGCCTTGAAGCTTTCTTT. This translates into CASSLLAGLEAFF. V and J are TRBV7-3 and TRBJ1-1; D unclear. CDR1 is SGHTA, CDR2 FQGTGA, per germline. Deletions cut 3 bases from V and 7 bases from J, with 12 bases between. This CDR3 is 13 amino acids long.

The CDR3 nucleotides are TGCGCCAGCAGTGTAGGAGCGGGAGCTTTAGGCCACGAGCAGTACTTC. It yields the protein CASSVGAGALGHEQYF. The chain carries TRBV10-1 and TRBJ2-7, with 8 positions matching TRBD2. Germline-derived CDR1 and CDR2 are WNHNN and SYGVQD (reference sequence). V shed 4 bases and J 5 bases; nucleotides not matched to a gene: 13. The CDR3 sequence is 16 residues long.

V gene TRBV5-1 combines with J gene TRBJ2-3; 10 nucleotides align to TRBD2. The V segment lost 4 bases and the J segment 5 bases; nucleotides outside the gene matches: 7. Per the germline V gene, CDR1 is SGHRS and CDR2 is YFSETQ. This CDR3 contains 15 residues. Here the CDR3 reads CASSLAGVVGDTQYF. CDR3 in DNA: TGCGCCAGCAGCCTAGCGGGAGTGGTAGGAGATACGCAGTATTTT.

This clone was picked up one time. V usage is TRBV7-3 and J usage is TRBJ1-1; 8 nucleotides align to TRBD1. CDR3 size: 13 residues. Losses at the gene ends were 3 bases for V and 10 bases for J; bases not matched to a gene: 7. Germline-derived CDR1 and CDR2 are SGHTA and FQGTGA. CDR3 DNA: TGTGCCAGCAGCTTTGGACAGGGCAACAGAGCTTTCTTT. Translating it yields CASSFGQGNRAFF.

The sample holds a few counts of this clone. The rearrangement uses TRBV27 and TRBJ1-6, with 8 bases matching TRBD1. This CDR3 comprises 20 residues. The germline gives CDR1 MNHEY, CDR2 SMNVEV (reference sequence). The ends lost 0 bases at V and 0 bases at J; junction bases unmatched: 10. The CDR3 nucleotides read TGTGCCAGCAGTTTATCGCAGGGGGCTGGAAAGAGCTCCTATAATTCACCCCTCCACTTT. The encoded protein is CASSLSQGAGKSSYNSPLHF.

Here the CDR3 reads CSVTRQGQETQYF. The CDR3 nucleotides read TGCAGCGTAACCCGACAAGGGCAAGAGACCCAGTACTTC. The chain is built from TRBV29-1 and TRBJ2-5; D uncertain. The CDR3 loop spans 13 amino acids. In germline, CDR1 is SQVTM, CDR2 ANQGSEA. V lost 6 bases and J lost 2, with 13 bases in between. The complete variable domain, with remaining parts taken from reference TRBV29-1 and TRBJ2-5, reads SAVISQKPSRDICQRGTSLTIQCQVDSQVTMMFWYRQQPGQSLTLIATANQGSEATYESGFVIDKFPISRPNLTFSTLTVSNMSPEDSSIYLCSVTRQGQETQYFGPGTRLLVL.

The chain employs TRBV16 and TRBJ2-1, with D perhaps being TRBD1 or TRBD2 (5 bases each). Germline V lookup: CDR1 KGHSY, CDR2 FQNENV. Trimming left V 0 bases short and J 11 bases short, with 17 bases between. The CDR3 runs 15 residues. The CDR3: CASSQSGDGLRKQFF. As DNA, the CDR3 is TGTGCCAGCAGCCAATCAGGGGACGGCTTGAGGAAGCAGTTCTTC.